This is a list of T cell receptor beta chains from one sample in a study of cytomegalovirus exposure and HLA in healthy donors. Libraries were prepared by immunoSEQ multiplex PCR; TCRdb keeps only in-frame clonotypes and omits some of them. Among around 150,000 clones listed, over 80% were seen once. The sample comprised PBMCs. The origin of the receptors is a girl aged 10 to 17 in good health and CMV-seropositive. Each CDR3 is given with its conserved first and last residue. The D gene is left open where the match is weak. Clone sizes are given selectively: once, few, many, or a class where the clone is expanded.

CDR3aa: CASSQLTAPYGYTF; CDR3nt: TGTGCCAGCAGCCAGCTGACAGCCCCATATGGCTACACCTTC; d_gene: -; v_gene: TRBV14; j_gene: TRBJ1-2; abundance: -
CDR3aa: CASSSAPGAPTGELFF; CDR3nt: TGTGCCAGCAGTAGCGCCCCTGGGGCGCCGACCGGGGAGCTGTTTTTT; d_gene: -; v_gene: TRBV27; j_gene: TRBJ2-2; abundance: once
CDR3aa: CASSSGTGPLNTEAFF; CDR3nt: TGTGCCAGCAGTTCCGGGACAGGGCCTCTGAACACTGAAGCTTTCTTT; d_gene: TRBD1; v_gene: TRBV6-5; j_gene: TRBJ1-1; abundance: -
CDR3aa: CAWSPSGDTQYF; CDR3nt: TGTGCCTGGAGTCCTAGTGGGGATACGCAGTATTTT; d_gene: -; v_gene: TRBV30; j_gene: TRBJ2-3; abundance: -
CDR3aa: CASSLGRENTEAFF; CDR3nt: TGCGCCAGCAGTCTCGGACGGGAGAACACTGAAGCTTTCTTT; d_gene: -; v_gene: TRBV10-1; j_gene: TRBJ1-1; abundance: -
CDR3aa: CASSMDRGNTEAFF; CDR3nt: TGTGCCAGTAGTATGGACAGGGGAAACACTGAAGCTTTCTTT; d_gene: TRBD1; v_gene: TRBV19; j_gene: TRBJ1-1; abundance: -
CDR3aa: CATRAGANVLTF; CDR3nt: TGTGCCACCCGAGCTGGGGCCAACGTCCTGACTTTC; d_gene: -; v_gene: TRBV28; j_gene: TRBJ2-6; abundance: -
CDR3aa: CASRKRVDRANEQYF; CDR3nt: TGTGCCAGCAGGAAGCGTGTGGACAGGGCTAACGAGCAGTACTTC; d_gene: -; v_gene: TRBV12-1; j_gene: TRBJ2-7; abundance: -
CDR3aa: CASRVWRDEADTQYF; CDR3nt: TGCGCCAGCCGCGTTTGGAGGGATGAAGCAGATACGCAGTATTTT; d_gene: -; v_gene: TRBV10-1; j_gene: TRBJ2-3; abundance: -
CDR3aa: CASSGWGVSGNTIYF; CDR3nt: TGTGCCAGCAGTGGTTGGGGGGTTTCTGGAAACACCATATATTTT; d_gene: -; v_gene: TRBV2; j_gene: TRBJ1-3; abundance: -
CDR3aa: CSAAGPSGYTF; CDR3nt: TGCAGTGCCGCGGGACCAAGCGGCTACACCTTC; d_gene: -; v_gene: TRBV20-1; j_gene: TRBJ1-2; abundance: -
CDR3aa: CASGTAGTGGISAQYF; CDR3nt: TGCGCCAGCGGAACGGCCGGGACAGGGGGCATATCAGCGCAGTACTTC; d_gene: TRBD1; v_gene: TRBV5-1; j_gene: TRBJ2-7; abundance: -
CDR3aa: CASSRTGTGYGYTF; CDR3nt: TGTGCCAGCAGTCGCACCGGGACAGGGTATGGCTACACCTTC; d_gene: TRBD1; v_gene: TRBV27; j_gene: TRBJ1-2; abundance: -
CDR3aa: CASSSLTKLTGNYTF; CDR3nt: TGTGCCAGCAGCTCATTAACTAAACTTACAGGGAACTACACCTTC; d_gene: -; v_gene: TRBV7-9; j_gene: TRBJ1-2; abundance: -
CDR3aa: CASSGDLNTEAFF; CDR3nt: TGTGCCAGCAGCGGAGACCTGAACACTGAAGCTTTCTTT; d_gene: -; v_gene: TRBV7-9; j_gene: TRBJ1-1; abundance: -
CDR3aa: CASSLGGRSSYNEQFF; CDR3nt: TGCGCCAGCAGCTTAGGGGGACGAAGCTCCTACAATGAGCAGTTCTTC; d_gene: -; v_gene: TRBV5-1; j_gene: TRBJ2-1; abundance: -